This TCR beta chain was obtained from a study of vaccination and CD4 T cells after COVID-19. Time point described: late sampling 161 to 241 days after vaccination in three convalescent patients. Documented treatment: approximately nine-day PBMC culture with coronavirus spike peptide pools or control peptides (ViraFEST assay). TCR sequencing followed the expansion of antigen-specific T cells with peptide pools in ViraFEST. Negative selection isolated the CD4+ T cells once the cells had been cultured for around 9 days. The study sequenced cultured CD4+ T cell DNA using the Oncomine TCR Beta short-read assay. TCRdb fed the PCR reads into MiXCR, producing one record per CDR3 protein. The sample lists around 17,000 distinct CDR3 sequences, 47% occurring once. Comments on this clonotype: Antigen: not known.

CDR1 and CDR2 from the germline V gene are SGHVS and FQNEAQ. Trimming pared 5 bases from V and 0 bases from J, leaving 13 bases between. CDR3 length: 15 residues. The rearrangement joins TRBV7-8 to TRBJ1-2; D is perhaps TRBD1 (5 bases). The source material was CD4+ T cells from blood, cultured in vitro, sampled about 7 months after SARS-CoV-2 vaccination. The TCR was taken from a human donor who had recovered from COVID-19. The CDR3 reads CASSPEGLANYGYTF. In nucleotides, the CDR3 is TGTGCCAGCAGCCCCGAGGGACTGGCTAACTATGGCTACACCTTC.